Below, one T cell receptor beta chain is given with its context. The study ran its PCR with 60 Vbeta and 13 Jbeta primers. Some clones are missing from TCRdb's copy, which holds only in-frame ones; the method was immunoSEQ multiplex PCR. The table has 150,000 or so clones, around 80% seen once. The sample is drawn from a study of cytomegalovirus exposure and HLA in healthy donors. CDR3 length: 15 amino acids. The germline CDR1 and CDR2 sequences are MNHNS and SASEGT. V shed 5 bases, J shed 8 bases, and the junction held 6 bases outside the gene matches. J is TRBJ2-1 and V is TRBV6-1; TRBD2 agrees at 13 bases. The source of this sequence is a woman aged 40 to 50 in good health and CMV-seronegative. The sample taken for sequencing was PBMCs. CDR3 loop: CASSKLAGGRDEQFF. The CDR3 nucleotides read TGTGCCAGCAGTAAACTAGCGGGAGGGAGGGATGAGCAGTTCTTC.